A single sample gave rise to the 22 T cell receptor beta chains below, sequenced in a study of T cell responses to AZD1222 COVID-19 vaccine. Produced via immunoSEQ multiplex PCR; TCRdb's table is partial and in-frame only. The table includes 150,000 to 200,000 clones, 80% to 95% detected once. This specimen consisted of peripheral blood, obtained on day 0 of AZD1222 vaccination. The receptors were sampled from an adult in good health.

This clone was detected once. The CDR3 loop reads CASSQGERSYGYTF. The CDR3 DNA follows: TGCGCCAGCAGCCAAGGGGAAAGGAGCTATGGCTACACCTTC. The rearrangement links TRBV4-1 to TRBJ1-2; D is unclear. Germline values: CDR1 MGHRA, CDR2 YSYEKL. Trimming took off 1 base at V and 4 bases at J, with 10 bases between the two ends. CDR3 size: 14 residues.

The rearrangement links TRBV13 to TRBJ1-4; no reliable D call. The V end was cut by 6 bases, the J end by 7 bases, with 12 bases between. The CDR3 contains 13 residues. The V gene's germline CDR1 is PRHDT and CDR2 FYEKMQ (reference sequence). CDR3: CASRKFGGEKLFF. The CDR3 region has the DNA TGTGCCAGCAGGAAGTTTGGCGGTGAAAAACTGTTTTTT.

This clone was found a few times. J is TRBJ2-7 and V is TRBV5-5; 8 nucleotides align to TRBD1. CDR1 and CDR2 from the germline V gene are SGHKS and YYEKEE (reference sequence). CDR3 length: 16 residues. After removal of 4 bases from V and 6 bases from J, the junction contained 15 bases not matched to a gene. The CDR3 nucleotides are TGTGCCAGCAGCCAAAGGACAGGGTGGCTAGAGGGCGAGCAGTACTTC. Protein product: CASSQRTGWLEGEQYF.

The chain has TRBV4-1 and TRBJ2-3, with 7 bases aligning to TRBD2. After removal of 4 bases from V and 1 base from J, the junction contained 5 bases not matched to a gene. This CDR3 is built from 15 residues. CDR1 and CDR2 (germline): MGHRA, YSYEKL. As DNA, the CDR3 is TGCGCCAGCAGCCGTAACGCGGGGGGCACAGATACGCAGTATTTT. Its protein product is CASSRNAGGTDTQYF.

The chain links TRBV6-5 to TRBJ2-7; no reliable D call. Germline assignment: CDR1 MNHEY and CDR2 SVGAGI. The CDR3 length is 13 residues. Trimming pared 8 bases from V and 7 bases from J, leaving 18 bases between. This CDR3 is CASYRLLGAEQYF. CDR3 sequence (DNA): TGTGCCAGCTACAGACTCTTGGGTGCTGAGCAGTACTTC.

J is TRBJ2-3 and V is TRBV5-5, with 8 nucleotides matching TRBD2. Germline loops: CDR1 SGHKS, CDR2 YYEKEE (reference sequence). The CDR3 has 16 residues. The V gene end was trimmed by 4 bases and the J gene end by 2 bases; junction bases not matched to a gene: 9. CDR3 sequence (DNA): TGTGCCAGCAGCCGCGAGCGGGGGAGAAACACAGATACGCAGTATTTT. This translates into CASSRERGRNTDTQYF.

The chain recombines TRBV27 with TRBJ2-1, with D tentatively TRBD1 (5 bases). CDR3 length: 13 amino acids. The V end lost 5 bases, the J end lost 4 bases, and 9 bases lay between the germline ends. Per the germline V gene, CDR1 is MNHEY and CDR2 is SMNVEV (reference sequence). For the CDR3, the DNA is TGTGCCAGCAGTCGCAGGGTGTACAATGAGCAGTTCTTC. Residues: CASSRRVYNEQFF.

This clone was observed once. This chain connects TRBV2 to TRBJ2-2, with 15 bases aligning to TRBD2. V was clipped by 5 bases and J by 5 bases; unmatched bases: 3. The CDR3 length is 16 residues. Germline CDR1 SNHLY, CDR2 FYNNEI. CDR3 bases: TGTGCCAGCAGTTCCGGGACTAGCGGGGGGACCGGGGAGCTGTTTTTT. It yields the protein CASSSGTSGGTGELFF.

The gene calls are TRBV24-1 and TRBJ1-4, with a tentative D call TRBD1 (6 bases). The CDR3 totals 18 residues. The V gene's germline CDR1 is KGHDR and CDR2 SFDVKD. V was shortened by 2 bases and J by 5 bases, with 20 bases between the two germline ends. In DNA form, the CDR3 reads TGTGCCACCAGTGATTCCAGTCCCCCGGGACACAAAAATGAAAAACTGTTTTTT. Protein product: CATSDSSPPGHKNEKLFF.

The chain employs TRBV28 and TRBJ2-2; D unresolved. The CDR3 loop spans 13 amino acids. V lost 3 bases and J 8 bases, leaving 10 bases between the germline ends. Germline CDR1 and CDR2: MDHEN and SYDVKM. The CDR3 nucleotides read TGTGCCAGCAGTTTGTTGGCGACTGGGGAGCTGTTTTTT. This sequence encodes CASSLLATGELFF.

The chain couples TRBV30 to TRBJ2-7; TRBD2 is a possible D gene (6 bases). The germline gives CDR1 GTSNPN, CDR2 SVGIG (reference sequence). The V and J ends lost 5 bases and 1 base respectively, with 15 bases between them. The CDR3 covers 14 residues. CDR3 nucleotides: TGTGCCTGGTTAAAGCGGGCGTCATCCTACGAGCAGTACTTC. Protein: CAWLKRASSYEQYF.

The chain employs TRBV7-9 and TRBJ1-6; no definite D call. The germline V gene encodes CDR1 SEHNR and CDR2 FQNEAQ (reference sequence). The CDR3 sequence is 15 residues long. Trimming left V 5 bases short and J 3 bases short, with 11 bases between. The CDR3 sequence: CASSPLGSYNSPLHF. As DNA, the CDR3 is TGTGCCAGCAGCCCCTTGGGGAGCTATAATTCACCCCTCCACTTT.

This clone appeared once. The chain is built from TRBV10-3 and TRBJ2-3; 8 nucleotides match TRBD2. Looked up from germline, CDR1 is ENHRY and CDR2 is SYGVKD. This CDR3 comprises 17 residues. V lost 2 bases, J lost 5 bases, and 12 bases stayed unmatched. CDR3 sequence: CAISEAGGSVNIDTQYF. CDR3 nucleotide sequence: TGTGCCATCAGTGAGGCGGGGGGATCCGTCAACATAGATACGCAGTATTTT.

V usage is TRBV6-4 and J usage is TRBJ2-6; D is ambiguous. Trimming cost V 6 bases and J 5 bases, with 8 bases left between them. CDR3 length equals 13 residues. The germline gives CDR1 MRHNA, CDR2 SNTAGT. This CDR3 reads CASRRTRANVLTF. In nucleotides, the CDR3 is TGTGCCAGCAGGAGGACCCGGGCCAACGTCCTGACTTTC.

This chain joins TRBV6-6 and TRBJ1-5; perhaps TRBD1 as D (6 bases). The CDR3 loop spans 14 amino acids. Trimming left V 4 bases short and J 1 base short, with 8 bases between. Germline values: CDR1 MNHNY, CDR2 SVGAGI (reference sequence). CDR3 coding DNA: TGTGCCAGCAGTTCCGGGACAAGCAATCAGCCCCAGCATTTT. Protein sequence: CASSSGTSNQPQHF.

The rearrangement uses TRBV18 and TRBJ1-5, with 8 bases fitting TRBD1. Germline assignment: CDR1 KGHSH and CDR2 LQKENI. There are 14 residues in the CDR3. V dropped 3 bases and J dropped 6; count of bases not matched to a gene: 4. CDR3 nucleotides: TGTGCCAGCTCACCTGGGACAGGTCTTCAGCCCCAGCATTTT. This encodes CASSPGTGLQPQHF. The full variable domain, its missing parts supplied by reference TRBV18 and TRBJ1-5, is NAGVMQNPRHLVRRRGQEARLRCSPMKGHSHVYWYRQLPEEGLKFMVYLQKENIIDESGMPKERFSAEFPKEGPSILRIQQVVRGDSAAYFCASSPGTGLQPQHFGDGTRLSIL.

J is TRBJ1-1 and V is TRBV27; D is perhaps TRBD1 (6 bases). Germline assignment: CDR1 MNHEY and CDR2 SMNVEV (reference sequence). This CDR3 has 15 residues. V dropped 6 bases and J dropped 1 base, with 15 bases sitting between them. This CDR3 is CASSLNGQRNTEAFF. Here the CDR3 DNA reads TGTGCCAGCAGCCTAAATGGACAGCGGAACACTGAAGCTTTCTTT.

The CDR3, as DNA: TGTGCCAGCAGCCTTGGACGGTCTAACTATGGCTACACCTTC. It specifies CASSLGRSNYGYTF. The chain employs TRBV6-5 and TRBJ1-2; no reliable D call. V lost 6 bases and J 0 bases, leaving 11 bases between the germline ends. The CDR3 runs 14 residues. Germline loops: CDR1 MNHEY, CDR2 SVGAGI.

The genes are TRBV3-1 (or the pseudogene TRBV3-2) and TRBJ2-1; D is undetermined. V was shortened by 1 base and J by 12 bases, with 16 bases between the two germline ends. Germline lookup yields CDR1 LGHDT and CDR2 YNNKEL (reference sequence). The CDR3 extends over 14 amino acids. The CDR3 here is CASSQASQAVGQFF. DNA of the CDR3: TGTGCCAGCAGCCAAGCCAGCCAGGCGGTTGGGCAGTTCTTC.

The chain employs TRBV25-1 and TRBJ1-4, with 8 bases identical to TRBD1. J was trimmed by 8 bases and V by 2 bases; bases with no gene match: 13. There are 17 residues in the CDR3. Germline values: CDR1 MGHDK, CDR2 SYGVNS. DNA for the CDR3: TGTGCCAGCAGTGAAGGACAGGGTTTCGGGGTGGGCGAAAAACTGTTTTTT. Encoded protein: CASSEGQGFGVGEKLFF.

The CDR3 DNA sequence: TGTGCCAGCAGTTTGACAGGTAACAATGAGCAGTTCTTC. This sequence encodes CASSLTGNNEQFF. This chain uses TRBV28 with TRBJ2-1; possible D gene TRBD1, 6 bases. Germline assignment: CDR1 MDHEN and CDR2 SYDVKM. The CDR3 consists of 13 residues. V shed 3 bases and J shed 5 bases, with 8 bases lying between them.

As for this clone: The junction departs from the called germline gene at one end, perhaps through a read error. The J gene is TRBJ2-7, the V gene TRBV5-6; the D gene could be TRBD1 or TRBD2 (5 bases each). Looked up from germline, CDR1 is SGHDT and CDR2 is YYEEEE. The CDR3 has 15 amino acids. Here the CDR3 DNA reads TGTGCCAGCCGCTTGGGACCAACTATCTCCTACGAGCAGTACTTC. The encoded protein is CASRLGPTISYEQYF.